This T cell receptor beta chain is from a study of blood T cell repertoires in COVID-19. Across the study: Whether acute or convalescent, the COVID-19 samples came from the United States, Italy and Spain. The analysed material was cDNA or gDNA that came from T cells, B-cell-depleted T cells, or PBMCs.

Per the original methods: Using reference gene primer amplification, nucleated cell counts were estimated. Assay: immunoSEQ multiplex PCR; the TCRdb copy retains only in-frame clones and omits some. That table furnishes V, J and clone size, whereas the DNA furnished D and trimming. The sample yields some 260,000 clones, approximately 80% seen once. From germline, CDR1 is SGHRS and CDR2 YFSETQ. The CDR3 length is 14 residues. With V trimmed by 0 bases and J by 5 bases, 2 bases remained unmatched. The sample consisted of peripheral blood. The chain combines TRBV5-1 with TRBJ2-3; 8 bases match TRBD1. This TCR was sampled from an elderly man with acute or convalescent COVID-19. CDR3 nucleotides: TGCGCCAGCAGCTTGGCGACAGGGGAAGATACGCAGTATTTT. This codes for CASSLATGEDTQYF.